This T cell receptor (beta chain) was captured by sequencing in a study of molecular identifiers for immune sequencing clone quantification. TCRdb reanalysed the PCR reads using MiXCR and keeps one entry per CDR3 protein. The sample yields under 800,000 distinct CDR3 sequences, less than 30% seen once. Naive CD8 T cells were sorted as CD8+CD4-CCR7+CD45RA+. CDR1 and CDR2 from the germline V gene are LGHNA and YSLEER. The CDR3 covers 18 residues. The junction had 6 bases not matched to a gene; V was cut back by 0 bases and J by 0 bases. A few counts support this clonotype. What it binds is not known. Study-level results: Among 900,000 to 1,000,000 naive cells, spiked Jurkat TCR RNA from a single cell was reportedly detectable.

V usage is TRBV4-3 and J usage is TRBJ1-3; 9 bases map to TRBD1. This TCR was sampled from a human donor in good health. Some libraries in this study had Jurkat cell RNA spiked in. The sequencing input was naive CD8+ T cells from blood, with Jurkat cell RNA spiked in. Subset defined: FACS-sorted CD8+CD4-CCR7+CD45RA+ naive T cells. In DNA, the CDR3 is TGCGCCAGCAGCCAAGATCTCGGGACAGGGCCCTCTGGAAACACCATATATTTT. Its protein product is CASSQDLGTGPSGNTIYF.